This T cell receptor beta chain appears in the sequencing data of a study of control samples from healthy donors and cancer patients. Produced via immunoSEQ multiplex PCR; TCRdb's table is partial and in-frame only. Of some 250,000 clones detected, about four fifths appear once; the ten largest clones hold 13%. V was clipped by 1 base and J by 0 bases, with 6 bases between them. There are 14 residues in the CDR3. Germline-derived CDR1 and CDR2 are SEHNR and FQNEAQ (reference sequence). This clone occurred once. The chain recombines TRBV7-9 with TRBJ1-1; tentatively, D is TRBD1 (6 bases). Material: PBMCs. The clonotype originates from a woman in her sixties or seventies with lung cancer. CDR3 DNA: TGTGCCAGCAGCTTAGGGACAGTGAACACTGAAGCTTTCTTT. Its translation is CASSLGTVNTEAFF. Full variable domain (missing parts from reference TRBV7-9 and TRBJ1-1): DTGVSQNPRHKITKRGQNVTFRCDPISEHNRLYWYRQTLGQGPEFLTYFQNEAQLEKSRLLSDRFSAERPKGSFSTLEIQRTEQGDSAMYLCASSLGTVNTEAFFGQGTRLTVV.